Listed below are T cell receptor beta chains from one sample, sequenced in a study of T cells in Graves' hyperthyroidism and ophthalmopathy. TCRdb called the multiplex PCR reads again in MiXCR, with one record for every CDR3 protein. The data contain fewer than 500,000 distinct CDR3 sequences, approximately 14% of them singletons. The sequenced material came from blood. The receptors were sampled from a young man with Graves' ophthalmopathy. Both conserved end residues are part of each CDR3. The order of the fields is J gene, clone size, V gene, D gene, CDR3 protein, CDR3 DNA. A D gene is named only where the DNA matches it firmly. Clone size is stated in some rows and not others, as once, few, many or a class when expanded.

>TRBJ1-2|few|TRBV19|NA
CASSNVYGYTF
TGTGCCAGTAGTAACGTCTATGGCTACACCTTC
>TRBJ2-1|many|TRBV2|TRBD1
CASRAGTGRYNEQFF
TGTGCCAGCAGAGCCGGGACAGGGCGCTACAATGAGCAGTTCTTC
>TRBJ2-1|many|TRBV11-2|NA
CASSDGWGAELYNEQFF
TGTGCCAGCAGCGATGGTTGGGGCGCCGAGCTCTACAATGAGCAGTTCTTC
>TRBJ1-2|few|TRBV12-3/TRBV12-4|NA
CASSLMVSAHGYTF
TGTGCCAGCAGTTTAATGGTCAGTGCGCATGGCTACACCTTC
>TRBJ1-2|many|TRBV12-5|TRBD1
CASGLQGRNYGYTF
TGTGCTAGTGGTTTACAGGGGCGGAACTATGGCTACACCTTC
>TRBJ2-3|many|TRBV18|TRBD2
CASSPTPSGGLTDTQYF
TGTGCCAGCTCACCCACCCCTAGCGGGGGTCTCACAGATACGCAGTATTTT
>TRBJ1-1|many|TRBV9|NA
CASSVGNGNTEAFF
TGTGCCAGCAGCGTAGGGAACGGGAACACTGAAGCTTTCTTT
>TRBJ2-2|few|TRBV6-1|TRBD1
CASSTWDRENTGELFF
TGTGCCAGCAGTACCTGGGACAGGGAGAACACCGGGGAGCTGTTTTTT
>TRBJ2-7|few|TRBV4-1|NA
CASSQDPGGTYEQYF
TGCGCCAGCAGCCAAGACCCCGGGGGAACCTACGAGCAGTACTTC
>TRBJ2-4|few|TRBV24-1|NA
CATSDLRTNIQYF
TGTGCCACCAGTGATTTGAGAACCAACATTCAGTACTTC
>TRBJ2-7|many|TRBV2|NA
CASDLSYEQYF
TGTGCCAGTGACTTATCCTACGAGCAGTACTTC
>TRBJ2-1|NA|TRBV7-9|TRBD2
CASSLDRTSGSSEQFF
TGTGCCAGCAGCTTAGACAGGACTAGCGGGAGCAGTGAGCAGTTCTTC
>TRBJ2-7|many|TRBV13|NA
CASSSPAMSHEQYF
TGTGCCAGCAGCTCCCCAGCCATGAGCCACGAGCAGTACTTC
>TRBJ2-2|many|TRBV3-1|TRBD2
CASRPTSGRRGGELFF
TGTGCCAGCAGACCAACTAGCGGGAGGCGTGGCGGGGAGCTGTTTTTT
>TRBJ2-3|NA|TRBV9|NA
CASSAETGQSNTQYF
TGTGCCAGCAGCGCAGAGACGGGACAATCAAACACGCAGTATTTT
>TRBJ2-1|many|TRBV2|TRBD2
CASSDTSGRANEQFF
TGTGCCAGCAGTGACACTAGCGGGAGGGCCAATGAGCAGTTCTTC
>TRBJ1-5|NA|TRBV7-2|NA
CASSLAALPHQPQHF
TGTGCCAGCAGCTTAGCGGCCTTGCCCCATCAGCCCCAGCATTTT